This T cell receptor beta chain was identified during a study of blood T cell repertoires in COVID-19. V shed 7 bases and J 8 bases; nucleotides not matched to a gene: 4. CDR3 size: 12 residues. Per germline, CDR1 KGHDR and CDR2 SFDVKD. Clones were sequenced by immunoSEQ multiplex PCR, and TCRdb holds only the in-frame ones, with some missing. The sample has roughly 43,000 clones, 85% to 90% seen once; the top ten hold 3% to 3.5%. Specimen: PBMCs or T cells enriched from blood (not recorded which). The TCR originated in a woman in her fifties or sixties who had recovered from COVID-19. This chain uses TRBV24-1 with TRBJ1-1, with 9 positions matching TRBD1. CDR3 in DNA: TGTGCCACCAGCTTCGGGACAGGGGAAGCTTTCTTT. Residues: CATSFGTGEAFF.